Below, one TCR beta chain is given with its context. Its antigen is currently unknown. The data originate from a study of cytomegalovirus exposure and HLA in healthy donors. PCR was performed using 60 Vbeta and 13 Jbeta primers. The repertoire was sequenced with immunoSEQ multiplex PCR; TCRdb's copy has only in-frame clones and lacks some. The sample lists almost 90,000 clones, 85% occurring once. Study-wide points: One cluster of highly shared sequence variants probably arose as a sequencing artifact.

The CDR3 totals 16 residues. In germline, CDR1 is SGHRS, CDR2 YFSETQ. J lost 7 bases, V lost 0 bases, and 12 bases had no gene match. The sample taken for sequencing was PBMCs. The genes are TRBV5-1 and TRBJ2-7, with TRBD1 matching 8 bases. This receptor was identified in a middle-aged man in good health and CMV-seropositive. Here the CDR3 reads CASSLDTGGPQYEQYF. Written as DNA, the CDR3 is TGCGCCAGCAGCTTGGACACAGGGGGTCCGCAATATGAGCAGTACTTC. The full variable domain, in which reference TRBV5-1 and TRBJ2-7 provide the parts outside the CDR3, is KAGVTQTPRYLIKTRGQQVTLSCSPISGHRSVSWYQQTPGQGLQFLFEYFSETQRNKGNFPGRFSGRQFSNSRSEMNVSTLELGDSALYLCASSLDTGGPQYEQYFGPGTRLTVT.